This T cell receptor beta chain was profiled in a study of PD-1 and CTLA-4 blockade in melanoma (dated by TCRdb to the early 2020s). Looking at the study overall: The study compared how PD-1 blockade and CTLA-4 blockade affected the melanoma-reactive CD8 T cell response in patients with melanoma.

Comments on this clone: There is no known antigen for this receptor. Base qualities are not recorded, but no much larger clone differs from it by a single base.

Preparation of the library involved the immunoSEQ multiplex PCR assay. The immuneACCESS repertoire file appears here via TCRdb, limited to in-frame rearrangements. These files lack a portion of the clones; in checked studies, under half of the deficit traces to unresolved V genes, and the cause of the others is not known. The sample profile shows 30,000 or so clones; about 91% of them were found once. Clones ranked in the top ten supply over 6.5% of the sample. The CDR3 starts with the cysteine, ends with the phenylalanine, and has 15 residues. Only the CDR3 DNA stays, 45 bases, in frame from base 1. V lost 4 bases and J lost 6 bases, and the count of bases not matched to a germline gene is 11. For CDR1 and CDR2, the germline V gene (reference sequence) lists LNHNV and YYDKDF.

The receptor was isolated from a human donor with melanoma. The specimen was CD8+ T cells from peripheral blood, collected from a patient given anti-PD-1 treatment. This sequence uses TRBV15 and TRBJ1-1; 7 central bases correspond to TRBD1. The base sequence is TGTGCCACCAGCACCGAGACAGGGCTTTGGGCTGAAGCTTTCTTT. This is translated as CATSTETGLWAEAFF.